This T cell receptor beta chain derives from a study of blood T cell repertoires in COVID-19 (dated by TCRdb to the early 2020s). For the wider study: Samples from collaborators originated in the United States, Italy and Spain and spanned both the acute and convalescent phases of COVID-19. A freely available public database, intended as a resource for researchers studying the immune response to SARS-CoV-2, is where the repertoires were released. The samples were drawn from two sources: the first 160 participants of the ongoing ImmuneRACE study, and fewer than 1,500 subjects contributed by 6 global collaborators. Sample metadata almost always included a de-identified subject ID, COVID-19 status, age in years and sex. Deeply sampled blood TCRbeta repertoires from subjects exposed to, actively infected with, or recovered from COVID-19 were included in the dataset. The prospective study material was composed of cDNA or gDNA derived from T cells, B-cell-depleted T cells, or PBMCs. HLA class I and class II types, where available, came from metadata supplied by the sample provider rather than from assay-based typing.

The immunoSEQ Assay, a bias-controlled multiplex PCR, was used to amplify TCRbeta CDR3 regions from genomic DNA. The paper's data handling went like this. Nucleated cell counts per sample were estimated from amplification of reference gene primers within the assay. Sequence reads were collapsed and filtered to measure the absolute abundance of every unique TCRbeta CDR3 rearrangement. For each sample, productive Simpson clonality was calculated as the square root of Simpson's diversity index over productive rearrangements. TCRdb took this table from immuneACCESS and kept in-frame rearrangements with V and J called. Such tables lack part of the clones; where checked against another copy, unresolved V genes explain under half of the gap, and the rest is unexplained. V, J and clone size are those of that table, while D and trimming were read from the DNA. In this sample the table shows around 120,000 clones, 88% of which occur a single time. The top ten hold more than 1.5% of the sample.

Paper-wide results and their limitations: The quantity of clinical and demographic metadata differed by source and by participant and was supplied without curation.

On this clone itself: Which antigen it targets is not known. Qualities for individual bases were not recorded, and no much larger clone is one base off.

Whole blood was collected in K2EDTA tubes by collaborating institutions according to the institutions' own protocols. Collaborator samples were shipped for TCRbeta analysis as frozen whole blood, isolated PBMCs, or DNA extracted from either sample type. The CDR3 covers 16 residues, taking in both the cysteine and the phenylalanine. Just the 48-base CDR3 DNA is kept, in frame starting at base 1. Via the germline V gene, CDR1 is SGHTA and CDR2 FQGNSA. V is cut back by 2 bases and J by 1 base, with 5 bases in the junction unmatched. Sequenced: peripheral blood. The chain is assembled from TRBV7-2 and TRBJ2-1; the junction holds 7 bases that match TRBD2. The sequence was collected from a human donor in a cohort sampled during active COVID-19. The DNA reads TGTGCCAGCAGCTTATGGGCGGGAGTTTCCTACAATGAGCAGTTCTTC. This is translated as CASSLWAGVSYNEQFF. Reference TRBV7-2 and TRBJ2-1 genes cover what lies past the CDR3, so the full variable domain is GAGVSQSPSNKVTEKGKDVELRCDPISGHTALYWYRQSLGQGLEFLIYFQGNSAPDKSGLPSDRFSAERTGGSVSTLTIQRTQQEDSAVYLCASSLWAGVSYNEQFFGPGTRLTVL.